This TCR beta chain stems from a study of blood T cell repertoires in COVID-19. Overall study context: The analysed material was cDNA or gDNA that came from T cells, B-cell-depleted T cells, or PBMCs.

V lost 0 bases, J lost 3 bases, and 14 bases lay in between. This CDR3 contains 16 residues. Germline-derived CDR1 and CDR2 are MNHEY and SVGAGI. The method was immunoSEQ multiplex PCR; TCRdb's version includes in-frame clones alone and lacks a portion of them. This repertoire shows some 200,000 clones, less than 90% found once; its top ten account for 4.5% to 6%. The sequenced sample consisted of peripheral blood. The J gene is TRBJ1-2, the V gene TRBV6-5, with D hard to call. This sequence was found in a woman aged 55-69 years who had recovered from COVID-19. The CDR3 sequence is CASSYSRWRRDYGYTF. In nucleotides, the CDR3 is TGTGCCAGCAGTTACTCCCGGTGGAGGAGAGACTATGGCTACACCTTC.